Following are 10 T cell receptor beta chains from one sample sequenced in a study of T cells after yellow fever vaccination. TCRdb re-analysed the 5' RACE reads in MiXCR, keeping a single row per CDR3 protein. The repertoire holds almost 600,000 distinct CDR3 sequences, with approximately 13% as singletons. Sequencing was performed on PBMCs, taken on the day of the yellow fever booster vaccination. These receptors originate from a man aged 25 to 40 who received the YFV17D yellow fever vaccine.

The V and J genes are TRBV20-1 and TRBJ2-1; D gene uncertain. V lost 2 bases, J lost 7 bases, and 15 bases lay in between. This CDR3 has 14 residues. Germline loops: CDR1 DFQATT, CDR2 SNEGSKA (reference sequence). This CDR3 is CSARLTFAGNEQFF. The CDR3 DNA reads TGCAGTGCTAGATTAACCTTCGCCGGGAATGAGCAGTTCTTC.

The sample holds a few counts of this clonotype. The chain uses TRBV27 and TRBJ1-1, with 7 nucleotides matching TRBD1. Unmatched junction bases numbered 9, after V lost 7 bases and J lost 1 base. The germline CDR1 and CDR2 sequences are MNHEY and SMNVEV (reference sequence). The CDR3 sequence is 15 residues long. For the CDR3, the DNA is TGTGCCAGCAAAACACGGGGACAGACGAACACTGAAGCTTTCTTT. Amino acid sequence: CASKTRGQTNTEAFF.

The chain combines TRBV7-9 with TRBJ2-1; TRBD1 might be the D (6 bases). CDR3 size: 17 residues. The V gene lost 4 bases and the J gene lost 4 bases, with 20 bases spanning the gap. Germline V gives CDR1 SEHNR, CDR2 FQNEAQ (reference sequence). The CDR3 region has the DNA TGTGCCAGCAGCTCTAGGTTGGACAGAATTTTTTACAATGAGCAGTTCTTC. This sequence encodes CASSSRLDRIFYNEQFF.

The V and J genes are TRBV2 and TRBJ2-2; the D is unclear. Trimming removed 4 bases at V and 6 bases at J, with 15 bases between. Germline V gene data show CDR1 as SNHLY and CDR2 as FYNNEI. The CDR3 has 15 residues. CDR3 nucleotide sequence: TGTGCCAGCAGTGTCCTCCCACCCATCGCCGGGGAGCTGTTTTTT. Translating it yields CASSVLPPIAGELFF.

The chain carries TRBV12-3 or TRBV12-4 and TRBJ2-7; D may be TRBD2 (6 bases). The CDR3 covers 16 residues. The V end lost 6 bases, the J end lost 6 bases, and 24 bases lay between the germline ends. For the CDR3, the DNA is TGTGCCAGCAGCCAATTTTCAGGGAGGTCTTCCCGCGAGCAGTACTTC. This gives the protein CASSQFSGRSSREQYF.

This clonotype has just a few counts. The genes are TRBV12-3 or TRBV12-4 and TRBJ2-3, with TRBD1 as a possible D gene (5 bases). The V and J ends lost 5 bases and 4 bases respectively, with 10 bases between them. This CDR3 has 13 amino acids. The CDR3 DNA is TGTGCCAGCAGTCCCAGGGCCCCAGATACGCAGTATTTT. Protein sequence: CASSPRAPDTQYF.

The chain links TRBV5-5 to TRBJ2-7; no definite D call. This CDR3 contains 15 residues. The V end lost 5 bases, the J end lost 1 base, and 16 bases lay between the germline ends. Germline lookup yields CDR1 SGHKS and CDR2 YYEKEE (reference sequence). DNA for the CDR3: TGTGCCAGCAGTACCCAGTGGCAGTTGTCCTACGAGCAGTACTTC. Translation gives CASSTQWQLSYEQYF.

This sequence joins TRBV20-1 and TRBJ2-2, with TRBD2 matching 9 bases. The J segment lost 3 bases and the V segment lost 5 bases, leaving 10 bases of the junction unmatched. Germline V CDR1 and CDR2: DFQATT, SNEGSKA (reference sequence). The CDR3 sequence is 16 residues long. CDR3 DNA: TGCAGTGCTCAGGGCCGCGGGAGGGCCGACACCGGGGAGCTGTTTTTT. Amino acid sequence: CSAQGRGRADTGELFF.

This clonotype was observed at least ten times. The chain joins TRBV27 to TRBJ2-5; D is undetermined. Trimming left V 4 bases short and J 0 bases short, with 9 bases between. The CDR3 extends over 14 amino acids. Germline loops: CDR1 MNHEY, CDR2 SMNVEV (reference sequence). This CDR3 is CASSSLGYQETQYF. CDR3 DNA sequence: TGTGCCAGCAGTTCCCTCGGGTACCAAGAGACCCAGTACTTC.

This clonotype has a handful of counts. This chain uses TRBV27 with TRBJ1-5, with TRBD1 as a possible D gene (5 bases). The CDR3 sequence is 15 residues long. Trimming cost V 2 bases and J 7 bases, with 15 bases left between them. The germline V gene has CDR1 MNHEY and CDR2 SMNVEV (reference sequence). The CDR3 reads CASSLKGRGGQPQHF. The CDR3 nucleotides are TGTGCCAGCAGTTTAAAAGGAAGGGGCGGGCAGCCCCAGCATTTT.